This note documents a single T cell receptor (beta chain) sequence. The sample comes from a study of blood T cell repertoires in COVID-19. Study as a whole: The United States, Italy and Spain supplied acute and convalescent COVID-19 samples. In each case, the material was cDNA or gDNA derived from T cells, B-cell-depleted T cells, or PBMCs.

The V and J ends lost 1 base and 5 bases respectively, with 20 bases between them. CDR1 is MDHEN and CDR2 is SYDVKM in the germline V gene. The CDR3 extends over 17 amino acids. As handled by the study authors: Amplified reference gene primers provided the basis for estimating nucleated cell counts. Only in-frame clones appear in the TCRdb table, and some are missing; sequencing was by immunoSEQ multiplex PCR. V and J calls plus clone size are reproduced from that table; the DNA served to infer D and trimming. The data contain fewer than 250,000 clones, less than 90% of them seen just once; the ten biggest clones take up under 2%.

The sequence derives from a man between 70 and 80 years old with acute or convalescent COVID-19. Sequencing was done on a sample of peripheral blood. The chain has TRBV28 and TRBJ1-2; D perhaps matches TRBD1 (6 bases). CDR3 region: CASSLYGGTQGSYGYTF. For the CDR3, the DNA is TGTGCCAGCAGTTTATACGGGGGGACACAGGGTTCATATGGCTACACCTTC.